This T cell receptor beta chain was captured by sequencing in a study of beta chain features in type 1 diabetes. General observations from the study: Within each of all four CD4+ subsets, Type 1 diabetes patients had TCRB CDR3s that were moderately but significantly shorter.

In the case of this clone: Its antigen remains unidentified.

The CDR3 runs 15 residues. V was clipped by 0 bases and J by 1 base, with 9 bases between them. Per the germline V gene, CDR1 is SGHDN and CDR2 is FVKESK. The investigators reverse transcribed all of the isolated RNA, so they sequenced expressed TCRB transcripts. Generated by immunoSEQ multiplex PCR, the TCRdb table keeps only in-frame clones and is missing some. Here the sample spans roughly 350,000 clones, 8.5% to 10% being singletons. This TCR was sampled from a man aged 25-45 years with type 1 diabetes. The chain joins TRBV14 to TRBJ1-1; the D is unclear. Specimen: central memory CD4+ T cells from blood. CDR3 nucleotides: TGTGCCAGCAGCCAAGACCGGGTTCCGAACACTGAAGCTTTCTTT. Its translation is CASSQDRVPNTEAFF.